The 5 T cell receptor beta chains listed next were all sequenced from one sample in a study of PD-L1 blockade in urothelial cancer. The protocol was immunoSEQ multiplex PCR, while the TCRdb copy is restricted to in-frame clones and leaves out a portion. The table records tens of thousands of clones, approximately 87% of them present only once. The source was PBMCs, collected around atezolizumab (anti-PD-L1) treatment. The receptors shown here come from a man aged 50 to 59 with urothelial cancer.

The chain is built from TRBV19 and TRBJ1-4; D not resolved. This CDR3 is 11 amino acids long. Germline assignment: CDR1 LNHDA and CDR2 SQIVND (reference sequence). V lost 7 bases and J 5 bases, leaving 5 bases between the germline ends. The CDR3 spells CASTLNEKLFF. The CDR3 region has the DNA TGTGCCAGTACCTTGAATGAAAAACTGTTTTTT.

The genes are TRBV2 and TRBJ2-5; 12 nucleotides agree with TRBD2. Germline V gene data show CDR1 as SNHLY and CDR2 as FYNNEI. This CDR3 contains 15 residues. J was trimmed by 2 bases and V by 4 bases; bases with no gene match: 2. The CDR3, as DNA: TGTGCCAGCAGTGGGACTAGCGGGGAACAAGAGACCCAGTACTTC. Its translation: CASSGTSGEQETQYF.

The rearrangement joins TRBV6-4 to TRBJ2-2; D is undetermined. The CDR3 covers 13 residues. The germline V gene encodes CDR1 MRHNA and CDR2 SNTAGT. V lost 4 bases to trimming and J lost 2 bases, with 5 bases between them. In DNA, the CDR3 is TGTGCCAGCAGTGTCGGTAACACCGGGGAGCTGTTTTTT. Protein: CASSVGNTGELFF.

This clone occurred once. The gene calls are TRBV4-2 and TRBJ2-4; D is undetermined. V gave up 1 base and J gave up 1 base, with 11 bases separating them. Per germline, CDR1 LGHNA and CDR2 YNFKEQ. CDR3 length: 16 residues. CDR3 bases: TGTGCCAGCAGCCAAGTTCCCATCGGGGCCAAAAACATTCAGTACTTC. Its protein product is CASSQVPIGAKNIQYF.

In DNA form, the CDR3 reads TGTGCCAGCAGCTTTGGCGGGGGCGCACCCAATCAGCCCCAGCATTTT. This codes for CASSFGGGAPNQPQHF. J is TRBJ1-5 and V is TRBV7-2, with D possibly being TRBD1 (6 bases). This CDR3 has 16 amino acids. V lost 3 bases, J lost 3 bases, and 15 bases lay in between. Germline CDR1 reads SGHTA; CDR2 reads FQGNSA.